This note documents a single TCR beta chain sequence. This clone appeared once. Its antigen is not yet known. No much larger clonotype is one base removed from it; base qualities were not supplied. To prepare the library, the immunoSEQ multiplex PCR assay was applied. The multiplex PCR relied on a mix of 60 forward primers for TCR Vbeta segments and 13 reverse primers for TCR Jbeta segments. The CDR3 region of rearranged TCR beta genes was amplified from genomic DNA with a multiplex PCR assay. Amplified TCR beta libraries were sequenced as 87-base-pair reads on the Illumina HiSeq System. For the original study's pipeline: A later analysis counted tens of millions of unique TCR beta chains across the 640 or so repertoires, and some 11 million of these chains were shared by at least two donors. Raw reads were error-corrected and collapsed into unique sequences with a nearest-neighbor algorithm that merged closely related sequences to remove PCR and sequencing errors. V, D and J gene segments were assigned by aligning CDR3 sequences to IMGT reference sequences. For a sequence to be retained, at least a six-nucleotide match to both a V gene segment and a J gene segment was required. A rearrangement was called productive if the CDR3 had no stop codons and remained in frame with V and J, and every other rearrangement was called non-productive. CDR3 was defined by IMGT convention, running from the second conserved V-encoded cysteine to the conserved J-encoded phenylalanine. The earlier analysis of a few hundred of the donors excluded sequences that lacked an unambiguous match to a single V gene segment. In an earlier analysis of some 590 of the donors, a V segment was called functional when productive rearrangements were above 56.7%, and segregating when the standard deviation between donors exceeded 5%. A statistical classification framework was developed to diagnose cytomegalovirus status using the catalog of TCR beta chain sequences. A later analysis assigned V and J genes by comparing TCR nucleotide sequences with IMGT/GENE-DB human TR gene sequences. The TCRdist pipeline was used in a later analysis to assign CDR3 sequences and most-parsimonious VDJ recombination scenarios. In a later analysis, each TCR beta chain was defined by its CDR3 amino acid sequence together with its V-gene family, and reads lacking a unique V-gene family were excluded. As a way to deal with suspected cross-contamination and a sequencing artifact, a later analysis dropped hundreds of nucleotide sequences that were highly shared and had low generation probability. In a later analysis, a clonal expansion index was calculated for each public chain from normalized within-repertoire ranks of inferred template counts. In a later analysis, generation probabilities were computed with a VDJ recombination model fitted to out-of-frame rearrangements, and the resulting probabilities were checked against IGoR. In a later analysis, hypergeometric tests were used to score TCR-TCR, TCR-HLA and TCR-CMV co-occurrence, with a repertoire-size bias correction applied to TCR pairs. A later analysis estimated false discovery rates by permuting HLA or CMV assignments 20 times. In a later analysis, co-occurring TCRs were grouped using DBSCAN, with TCRdist sequence similarity added in when clustering inside HLA-allele-positive subsets. Co-occurrence clustering excluded repertoires with fewer than 30,000 or more than 120,000 public chains, plus five with anomalous nucleotide sharing. TCRdb limited this immuneACCESS table to in-frame rearrangements with V and J called. A share of clones is missing; checked studies link under half to unresolved V genes, and the rest is unexplained. The DNA gave D and trimming, while V, J and clone size come from that table. This sample gives about 150,000 clones in total; roughly 85% of them show up just once. The ten largest make up roughly 2.3% of the sample.

The record originates from a study of cytomegalovirus exposure and HLA in healthy donors (dated by TCRdb to 2015 to 2018). Background for the entire study: An earlier analysis of some 600 of the donors reported over 250 Gb of sequence data and 117 million unique TCR beta sequences obtained from some 200 million T cells. Four or five DR-DQ haplotypes were treated as single units for association and clustering because of strong linkage in the cohort. In the later analysis, no new phenotypic data were used to find candidate immune exposures; instead, reliance was placed on TCR beta sequences and their occurrence across donors. The T cell repertoires of 666 subjects were profiled by immunosequencing and related to cytomegalovirus serostatus. In a later genetic analysis, genome-wide SNP genotypes for 398 of the 666 donors were used, and that subset was treated as a discovery cohort. An early release that covered about 600 HLA-typed donors contained about 290 gigabases of sequencing data and about 84 million unique TCR sequences. All discovery cohort repertoires had been generated on a single sequencing platform. The aim of the study was to test whether cataloging public T cell receptors could identify signatures of past pathogen exposure. Among the roughly 430 genotyped donors, approximately 76% belonged to the genetic ancestry cluster associated with self-reported Caucasian donors. Alongside the repertoire data, information on donor age, sex, ethnicity and CMV serostatus was compiled. HLA typing included class I and class II loci at four-digit resolution. A later analysis re-examined previously published TCR beta repertoires from over 500 donors and added high-resolution HLA genotyping to investigate patterns of TCR occurrence. Among 300 to 450 genotyped donors of the cohort, an average of around 240,000 unique TCR beta nucleotide sequences were sequenced per donor, roughly a sixth of them non-productive. Besides the first cohort of roughly 700 subjects, a separate validation cohort made up of roughly 130 different subjects was used. The number of typed donors differed by locus: about 620-630 for A, B, C, DRB1 and DQB1; 500 to 550 for DQA1; 606 for DPA1; and 450 to 480 for DPB1. To predict cytomegalovirus infection status, the study brought together high-throughput TCR immunosequencing, statistical association of individual TCRs with disease status, and machine learning. An earlier analysis of a few hundred of the donors applied high-throughput TCR beta sequencing to assess whether each TCR beta V gene segment acted as functional or pseudogenic.

CDR1 and CDR2 (SGHAT, FQNNGV) derive from the germline V gene. V is cut back by 5 bases and J by 0 bases, with 10 bases in the junction unmatched. The CDR3 runs 17 amino acids, cysteine and phenylalanine included. Of all the DNA, just the CDR3 is kept, 51 bases in frame from base 1. What the research found in general, with its limitations: HLA typing was unavailable for some donors at each locus, so association tests used only the typed subset. A later analysis associated about 18,000 TCR beta sequences with specific HLA alleles at a false discovery rate of 0.05. The sequencing pipeline was judged likely to have produced a cluster of highly shared sequence variants as a technical artifact. While some public TCRs were present in many individuals, most TCR sequences turned up only very rarely across donors. Roughly uniform sequencing depth across donors was assumed in presence/absence analyses, although this assumption may not hold. Immune exposure information for the cohort was limited to CMV serostatus. A further reported finding was that TCR beta sequences accurately predicted the HLA-A and HLA-B alleles for most subjects in the first cohort. Several of the top co-occurrence clusters appeared to be linked to parvovirus B19, influenza, CMV and Epstein-Barr virus, according to a later analysis. It was suggested by the authors that the approach could potentially be generalized to other disease states and immunological phenotypes. Correlated functional status among segregating V segments might reflect linkage disequilibrium, but an unknown experimental factor could not be ruled out. In vitro tests confirmed that a few of the cytomegalovirus-associated TCR beta chains recognize cytomegalovirus antigens. Most CMV-associated TCR beta chains appeared to be HLA-restricted in a later analysis, and the HLA associations seemed to be driven largely by CMV exposure. In the study, some 160 TCR beta chains were listed as associated with cytomegalovirus. A later analysis found that TCR association rates varied across HLA loci, with DRB1 alleles showing the most associated TCRs and HLA-C alleles the fewest. The 87-base-pair reads could not distinguish some IMGT-functional V segments, including TRBV6-2 and TRBV6-3, so those segments were excluded. Compared with the roughly 700-donor mean, donors in an Asian-associated ancestry cluster had fewer N-insertions in productive TCRs, according to a later genetic analysis. In a later analysis, HLA-associated TCR beta chains showed more clonal expansion and lower generation probabilities than non-associated chains that were equally common. In this cohort, only TCR beta chains were sequenced, and detectable features were limited by the absence of alpha or paired-chain data. Broadly in line with IMGT annotations, most TCR beta V segments showed up in productive rearrangements about 87% or about 30% of the time in an earlier analysis of several hundred of the donors. Seventeen rarely observed V segments, including chromosome 9 orphons, were excluded from the earlier analysis of some 590 of the donors because counts were too low. A later genetic analysis associated a missense DCLRE1C variant with V-gene and J-gene trimming of TCR beta chains, and an independent cohort replicated the association. Assigning TCR associations to individual alleles was difficult when HLA alleles, especially DR and DQ, strongly co-occurred. The classifier was reported to diagnose cytomegalovirus status with high specificity and sensitivity in both the original and validation cohorts.

The cohort consisted of some 730 healthy bone marrow donors. At the time of sampling, all cohort members were nominally healthy, though unrecorded immune exposures were likely present. The donor was CMV seronegative and belonged to the group of under 400 seronegative cohort members. A peripheral blood sample was provided by each donor, and peripheral blood mononuclear cells were used for TCR beta sequencing. The Qiagen DNeasy Blood Extraction Kit was used to extract genomic DNA from the blood cell samples. This sequence uses TRBV11-2 and TRBJ1-2, with 9 junctional bases fitting TRBD1. This TCR came from a woman aged 18-30 years in good health and CMV-seronegative. What was sequenced was PBMCs. The sequenced DNA: TGTGCCAGCAGCCCCTGGACAGGGGCCCCAGCTAACTATGGCTACACCTTC. It encodes CASSPWTGAPANYGYTF.